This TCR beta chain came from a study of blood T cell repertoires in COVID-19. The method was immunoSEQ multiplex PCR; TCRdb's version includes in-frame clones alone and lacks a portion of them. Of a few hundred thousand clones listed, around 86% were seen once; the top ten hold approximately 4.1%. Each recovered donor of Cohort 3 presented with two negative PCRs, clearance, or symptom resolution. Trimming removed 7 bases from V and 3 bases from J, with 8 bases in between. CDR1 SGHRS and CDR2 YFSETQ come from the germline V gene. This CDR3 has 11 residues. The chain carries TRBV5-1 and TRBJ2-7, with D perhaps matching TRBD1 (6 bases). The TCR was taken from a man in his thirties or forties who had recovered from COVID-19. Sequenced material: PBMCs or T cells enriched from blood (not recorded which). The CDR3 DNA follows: TGCGCCAGCTGGACAGACTACGAGCAGTACTTC. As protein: CASWTDYEQYF.